This is a list of T cell receptor beta chains from one sample in a study of T cell responses to AZD1222 COVID-19 vaccine. The repertoire was sequenced with immunoSEQ multiplex PCR; TCRdb's copy has only in-frame clones and lacks some. Of approximately 150,000 clones detected, around 87% appear once; the ten largest clones hold roughly 4%. The sample consisted of peripheral blood, taken 28 days after the second AZD1222 dose. The receptors come from an adult who received the AZD1222 COVID-19 vaccine. CDR3s include the opening cysteine and the closing phenylalanine or tryptophan. Each record gives: V gene, clone size, CDR3 length, J gene, CDR3 protein. The size field is filled for only some rows; it gives once, few, many or a size class.

v_gene: TRBV15; abundance: .; len: 15; j_gene: TRBJ1-3; CDR3aa: CATSSPPNSGNTIYF
v_gene: TRBV2; abundance: .; len: 13; j_gene: TRBJ2-7; CDR3aa: CASSEQEGYEQYF
v_gene: TRBV5-6; abundance: once; len: 14; j_gene: TRBJ1-2; CDR3aa: CASHPTGPNYGYTF
v_gene: TRBV5-1; abundance: .; len: 11; j_gene: TRBJ1-1; CDR3aa: CASSTTTEAFF
v_gene: TRBV18; abundance: .; len: 14; j_gene: TRBJ1-5; CDR3aa: CASSPSPTSQPQHF
v_gene: TRBV13; abundance: once; len: 13; j_gene: TRBJ2-3; CDR3aa: CASSLRATDTQYF
v_gene: TRBV23-1; abundance: .; len: 19; j_gene: TRBJ1-5; CDR3aa: CASSQLPYLPGQGNQPQHF
v_gene: TRBV19; abundance: .; len: 14; j_gene: TRBJ2-7; CDR3aa: CASSWSSGGREQYF
v_gene: TRBV7-6; abundance: .; len: 13; j_gene: TRBJ2-2; CDR3aa: CASSSRGTGELFF
v_gene: TRBV6-5; abundance: .; len: 13; j_gene: TRBJ1-1; CDR3aa: CASSLLVGAEAFF